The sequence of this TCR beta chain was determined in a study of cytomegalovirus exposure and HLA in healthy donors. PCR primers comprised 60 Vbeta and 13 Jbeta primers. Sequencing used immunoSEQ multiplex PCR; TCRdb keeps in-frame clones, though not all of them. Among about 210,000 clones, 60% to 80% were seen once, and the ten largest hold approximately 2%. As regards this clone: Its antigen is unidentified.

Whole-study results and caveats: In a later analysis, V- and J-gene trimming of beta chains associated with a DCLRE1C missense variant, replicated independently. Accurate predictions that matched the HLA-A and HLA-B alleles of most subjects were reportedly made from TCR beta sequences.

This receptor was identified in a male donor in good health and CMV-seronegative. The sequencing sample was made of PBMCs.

The CDR3 region has the DNA TGTGCCAGCAGCTTAGATCCAGGGCCTAACTATGGCTACACCTTC. Protein product: CASSLDPGPNYGYTF. This chain links TRBV11-2 with TRBJ1-2; perhaps TRBD1 as D (5 bases). With 0 bases removed from V and 0 bases from J, the gap between germline ends came to 8 bases. The germline V gene has CDR1 SGHAT and CDR2 FQNNGV. The CDR3 is 15 residues long.